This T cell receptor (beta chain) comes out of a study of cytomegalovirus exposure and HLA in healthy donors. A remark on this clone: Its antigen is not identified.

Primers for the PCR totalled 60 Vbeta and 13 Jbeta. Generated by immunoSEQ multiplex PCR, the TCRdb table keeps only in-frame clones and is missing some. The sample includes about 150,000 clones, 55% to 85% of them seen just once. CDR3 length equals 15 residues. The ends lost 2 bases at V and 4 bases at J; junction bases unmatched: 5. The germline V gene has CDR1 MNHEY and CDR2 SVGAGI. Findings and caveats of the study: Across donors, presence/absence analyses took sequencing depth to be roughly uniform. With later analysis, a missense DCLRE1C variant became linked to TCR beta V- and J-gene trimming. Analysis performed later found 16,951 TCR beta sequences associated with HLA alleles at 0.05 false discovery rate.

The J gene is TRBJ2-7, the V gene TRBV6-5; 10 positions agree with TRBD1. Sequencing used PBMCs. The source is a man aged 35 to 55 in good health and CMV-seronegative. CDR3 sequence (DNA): TGTGCCAGCAGTTACCTCCGGACAGGGGGGTACGAGCAGTACTTC. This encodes CASSYLRTGGYEQYF.